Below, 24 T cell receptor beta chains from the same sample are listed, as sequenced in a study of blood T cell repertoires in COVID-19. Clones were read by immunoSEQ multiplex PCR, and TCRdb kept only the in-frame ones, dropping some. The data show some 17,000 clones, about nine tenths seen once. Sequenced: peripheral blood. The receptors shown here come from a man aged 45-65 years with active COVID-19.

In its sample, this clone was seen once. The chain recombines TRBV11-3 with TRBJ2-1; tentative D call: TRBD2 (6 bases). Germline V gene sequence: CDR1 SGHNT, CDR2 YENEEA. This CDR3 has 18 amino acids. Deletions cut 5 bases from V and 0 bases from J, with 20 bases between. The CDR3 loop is CASSHRWGTSNSYNEQFF. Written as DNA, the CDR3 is TGTGCCAGCAGCCACAGGTGGGGGACTTCTAACTCCTACAATGAGCAGTTCTTC.

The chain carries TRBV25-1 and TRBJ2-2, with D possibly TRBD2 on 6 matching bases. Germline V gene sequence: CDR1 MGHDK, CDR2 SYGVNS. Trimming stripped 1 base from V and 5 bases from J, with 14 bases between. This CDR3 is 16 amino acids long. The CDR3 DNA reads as TGTGCCAGCAGTGAATCCCGGAGGGTCGGGACCGGGGAGCTGTTTTTT. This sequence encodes CASSESRRVGTGELFF.

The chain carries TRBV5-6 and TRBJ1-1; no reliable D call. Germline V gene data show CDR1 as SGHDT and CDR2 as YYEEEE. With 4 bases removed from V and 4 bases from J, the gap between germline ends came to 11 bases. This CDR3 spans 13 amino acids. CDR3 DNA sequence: TGTGCCAGCAGCCCGGTAACCGGCACTGAAGCTTTCTTT. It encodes CASSPVTGTEAFF.

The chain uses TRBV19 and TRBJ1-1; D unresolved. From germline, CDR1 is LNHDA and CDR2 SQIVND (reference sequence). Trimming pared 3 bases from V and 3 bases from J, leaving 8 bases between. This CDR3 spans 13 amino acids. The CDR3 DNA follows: TGTGCCAGTAGTATCGCGACTGACACTGAAGCTTTCTTT. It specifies CASSIATDTEAFF.

CDR3 sequence (DNA): TGTGCCAGCAGTTTAATACTAGCGGGAGGGCCCAGTGAGCAGTTCTTC. It codes for CASSLILAGGPSEQFF. V usage is TRBV27 and J usage is TRBJ2-1, with 13 bases aligning to TRBD2. The germline V gene encodes CDR1 MNHEY and CDR2 SMNVEV (reference sequence). V lost 2 bases to trimming and J lost 9 bases; unmatched junction nucleotides: 7. The CDR3 is 16 amino acids.

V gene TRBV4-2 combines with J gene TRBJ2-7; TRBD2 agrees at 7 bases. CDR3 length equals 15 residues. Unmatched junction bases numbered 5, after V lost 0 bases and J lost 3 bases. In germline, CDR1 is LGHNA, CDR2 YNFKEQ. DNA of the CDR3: TGTGCCAGCAGCCAAGAGGGCGGGAGTTTCTACGAGCAGTACTTC. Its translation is CASSQEGGSFYEQYF.

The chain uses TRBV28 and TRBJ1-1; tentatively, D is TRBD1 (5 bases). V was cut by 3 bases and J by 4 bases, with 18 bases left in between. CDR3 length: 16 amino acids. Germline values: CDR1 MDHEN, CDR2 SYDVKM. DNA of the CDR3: TGTGCCAGCAGTTTGGGTGGGAGGGGTGGTGGCACTGAAGCTTTCTTT. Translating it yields CASSLGGRGGGTEAFF.

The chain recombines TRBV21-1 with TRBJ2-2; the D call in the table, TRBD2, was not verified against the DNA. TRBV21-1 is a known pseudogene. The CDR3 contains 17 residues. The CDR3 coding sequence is TGTGCCAGCACATCTCTTGGCGGGAGGGCCATCACCGGGGAGCTGTTTTTT. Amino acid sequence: CASTSLGGRAITGELFF.

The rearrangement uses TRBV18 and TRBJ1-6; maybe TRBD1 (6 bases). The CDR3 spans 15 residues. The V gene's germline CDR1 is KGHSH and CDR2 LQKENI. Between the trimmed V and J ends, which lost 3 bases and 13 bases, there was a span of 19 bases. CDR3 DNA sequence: TGTGCCAGCTCACCCGGGGGGACACCAGGCATTCCCCTCCACTTT. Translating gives CASSPGGTPGIPLHF.

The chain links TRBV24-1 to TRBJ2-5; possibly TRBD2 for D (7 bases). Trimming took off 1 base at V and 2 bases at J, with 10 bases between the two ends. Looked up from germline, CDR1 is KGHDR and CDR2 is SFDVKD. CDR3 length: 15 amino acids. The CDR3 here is CATSDFRGGQETQYF. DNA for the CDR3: TGTGCCACCAGTGATTTTAGGGGGGGGCAAGAGACCCAGTACTTC.

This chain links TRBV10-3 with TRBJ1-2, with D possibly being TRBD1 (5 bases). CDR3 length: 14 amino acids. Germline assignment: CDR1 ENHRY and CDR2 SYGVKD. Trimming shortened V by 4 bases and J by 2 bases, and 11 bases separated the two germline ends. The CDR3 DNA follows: TGTGCCATCAGTGCCGGACACATGAACTATGGCTACACCTTC. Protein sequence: CAISAGHMNYGYTF.

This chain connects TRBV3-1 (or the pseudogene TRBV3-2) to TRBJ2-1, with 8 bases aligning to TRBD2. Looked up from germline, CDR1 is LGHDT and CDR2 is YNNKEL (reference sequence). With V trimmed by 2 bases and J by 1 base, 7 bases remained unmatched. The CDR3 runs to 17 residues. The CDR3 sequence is CASSQNSGSGSYNEQFF. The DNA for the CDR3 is TGTGCCAGCAGCCAAAACAGCGGGAGTGGGTCCTACAATGAGCAGTTCTTC.

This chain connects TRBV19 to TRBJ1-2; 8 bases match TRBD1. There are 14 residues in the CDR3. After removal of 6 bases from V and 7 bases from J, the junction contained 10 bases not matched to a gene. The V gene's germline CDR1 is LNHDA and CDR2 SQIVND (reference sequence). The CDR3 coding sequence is TGTGCCAGTAGCGTAGGACAGGGATACTCTGGCTACACCTTC. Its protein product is CASSVGQGYSGYTF.

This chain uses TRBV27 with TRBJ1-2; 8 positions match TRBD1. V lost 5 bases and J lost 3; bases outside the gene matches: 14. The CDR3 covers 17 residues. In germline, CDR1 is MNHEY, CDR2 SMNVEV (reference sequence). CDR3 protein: CASSPGGGTGYYYGYTF. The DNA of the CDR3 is TGTGCCAGCAGTCCGGGGGGAGGGACAGGCTATTACTATGGCTACACCTTC.

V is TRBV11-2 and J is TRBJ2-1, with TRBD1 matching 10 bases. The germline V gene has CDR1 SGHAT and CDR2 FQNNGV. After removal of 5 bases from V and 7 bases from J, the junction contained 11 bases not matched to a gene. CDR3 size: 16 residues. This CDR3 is CASSTRPGQGMNEQFF. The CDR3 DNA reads TGTGCCAGCAGCACAAGACCGGGACAGGGGATGAATGAGCAGTTCTTC.

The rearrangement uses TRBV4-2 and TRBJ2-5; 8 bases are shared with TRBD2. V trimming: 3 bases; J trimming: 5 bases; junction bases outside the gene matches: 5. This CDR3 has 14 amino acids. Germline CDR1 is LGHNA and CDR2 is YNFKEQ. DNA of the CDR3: TGTGCCAGCAGCCAGCGGGGGGAGGAGGAGACCCAGTACTTC. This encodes CASSQRGEEETQYF.

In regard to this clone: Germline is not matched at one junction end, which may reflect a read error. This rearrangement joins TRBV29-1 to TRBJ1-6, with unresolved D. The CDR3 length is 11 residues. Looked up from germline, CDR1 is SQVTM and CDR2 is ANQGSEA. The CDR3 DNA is TGTTCCACAGCCGCTGATTCACCCCTCCACTTT. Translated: CSTAADSPLHF.

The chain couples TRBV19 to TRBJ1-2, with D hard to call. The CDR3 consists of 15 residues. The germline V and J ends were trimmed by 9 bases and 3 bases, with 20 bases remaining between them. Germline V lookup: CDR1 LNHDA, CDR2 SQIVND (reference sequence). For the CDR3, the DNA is TGTGCCAGCAGTTCGTGGGCTACGGTCGACTATGGCTACACCTTC. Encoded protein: CASSSWATVDYGYTF.

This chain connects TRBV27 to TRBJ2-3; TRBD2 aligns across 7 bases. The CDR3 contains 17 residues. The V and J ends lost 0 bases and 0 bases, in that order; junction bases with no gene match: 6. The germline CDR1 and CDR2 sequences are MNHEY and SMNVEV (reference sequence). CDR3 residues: CASSLSPGGVSTDTQYF. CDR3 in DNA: TGTGCCAGCAGTTTATCGCCGGGAGGAGTTAGCACAGATACGCAGTATTTT.

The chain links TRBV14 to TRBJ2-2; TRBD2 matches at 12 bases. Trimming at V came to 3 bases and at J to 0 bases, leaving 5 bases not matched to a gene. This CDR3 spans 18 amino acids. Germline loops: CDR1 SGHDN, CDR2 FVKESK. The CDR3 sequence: CASSHFGTSGSNTGELFF. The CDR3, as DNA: TGTGCCAGCAGCCACTTCGGGACTAGCGGGTCGAACACCGGGGAGCTGTTTTTT.

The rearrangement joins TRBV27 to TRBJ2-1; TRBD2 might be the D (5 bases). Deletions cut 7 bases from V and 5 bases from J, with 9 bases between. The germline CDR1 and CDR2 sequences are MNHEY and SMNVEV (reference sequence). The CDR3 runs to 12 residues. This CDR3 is CASMRANNEQFF. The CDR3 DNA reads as TGTGCCAGCATGAGGGCGAACAATGAGCAGTTCTTC.

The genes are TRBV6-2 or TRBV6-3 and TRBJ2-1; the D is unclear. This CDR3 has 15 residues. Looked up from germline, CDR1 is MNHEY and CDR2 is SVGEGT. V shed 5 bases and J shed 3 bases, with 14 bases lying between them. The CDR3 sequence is CASSPQRPVYNEQFF. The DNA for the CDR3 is TGTGCCAGCAGTCCACAGAGACCTGTCTACAATGAGCAGTTCTTC.

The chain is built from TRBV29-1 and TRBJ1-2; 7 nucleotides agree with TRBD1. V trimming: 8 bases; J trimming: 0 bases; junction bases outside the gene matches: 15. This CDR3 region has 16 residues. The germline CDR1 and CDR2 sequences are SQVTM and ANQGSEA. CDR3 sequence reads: CSTAPGGPSANYGYTF. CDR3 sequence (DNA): TGCAGCACCGCCCCAGGGGGGCCTTCCGCTAACTATGGCTACACCTTC.

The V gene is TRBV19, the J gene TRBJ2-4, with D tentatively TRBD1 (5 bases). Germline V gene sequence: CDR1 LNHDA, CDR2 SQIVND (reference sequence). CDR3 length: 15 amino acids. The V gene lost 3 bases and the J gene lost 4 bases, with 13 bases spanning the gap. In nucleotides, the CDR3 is TGTGCCAGTAGTATTCAGAGCAGGGTAAAAAACATTCAGTACTTC. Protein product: CASSIQSRVKNIQYF.